Listed below are T cell receptor beta chains from one sample, sequenced in a study of T cells in Graves' hyperthyroidism and ophthalmopathy. A single record per CDR3 protein comes from TCRdb applying MiXCR to the multiplex PCR reads. The sample has hundreds of thousands of distinct CDR3 sequences; just under 45% are singletons. The sequenced material came from peripheral blood or thyroid tissue (not recorded which). Every receptor here comes from an adult man with Graves' disease, either hyperthyroidism or ophthalmopathy (not recorded which). CDR3s include the opening cysteine and the closing phenylalanine or tryptophan. Fields, in order: V gene, clone size, D gene, J gene, CDR3 DNA, CDR3 protein. The D gene is left open where the match is weak. Not every row has a clone size; where given, it reads once, few, many or a size class.

TRBV10-3	.	TRBD1	TRBJ1-6	TGTGCCATCAATGACAGGGAGGATAATTCACCCCTCCACTTT	CAINDREDNSPLHF
TRBV29-1	.	.	TRBJ2-3	TGCAGCGTTGGTACAGGCACAGATACGCAGTATTTT	CSVGTGTDTQYF
TRBV7-2	few	.	TRBJ1-6	TGTGCCAGCAGCCCCCTTACGCAGGGGACAAGGTCACCCCTCCACTTT	CASSPLTQGTRSPLHF
TRBV20-1	.	TRBD2	TRBJ2-7	TGCAGTGCTAGAGACTGGGGGAGGGGTGATTACGAGCAGTACTTC	CSARDWGRGDYEQYF
TRBV29-1	.	.	TRBJ2-5	TGCAGCGCTGAAAAACTGGACAGCGTGGGGGGGACCCAGTACTTC	CSAEKLDSVGGTQYF
TRBV7-2	few	TRBD1	TRBJ1-2	TGTGCCAGCAGCGGGACAGGGGCGACTGGTGGCTACACCTTC	CASSGTGATGGYTF
TRBV5-1	many	.	TRBJ2-5	TGCGCCAGCAGCTCGTGGGCCACCCAATCTGCCCAGTACTTC	CASSSWATQSAQYF
TRBV29-1	.	.	TRBJ2-5	TGCAGCGGGGGCCGAGACCAAGAGACCCAGTACTTC	CSGGRDQETQYF
TRBV7-2	many	TRBD2	TRBJ2-7	TGTGCCAGCAGCTCCGCGCCCTCTGCGGGGGGGCCCTACGAGCAGTACTTC	CASSSAPSAGGPYEQYF
TRBV24-1	.	.	TRBJ1-2	TGTGCCACCAGTGATTTTGGGTCAGACGGCTACACCTTC	CATSDFGSDGYTF
TRBV25-1	.	.	TRBJ2-7	TGTGCCAGCAGTGAACTAGGGGCCGCGACTGCCTACGAGCAGTACTTC	CASSELGAATAYEQYF
TRBV20-1	many	.	TRBJ1-1	TGCAGTGCTAGCTCCCCCAGGAACACTGAAGCTTTCTTT	CSASSPRNTEAFF
TRBV15	many	TRBD1	TRBJ2-5	TGTGCCACCAGCAGAGAAAGGGGACAGACGTACCAAGAGACCCAGTACTTC	CATSRERGQTYQETQYF
TRBV29-1	many	.	TRBJ1-1	TGCAGCGCCGCGAACACTGAAGCTTTCTTT	CSAANTEAFF
TRBV2	many	TRBD2	TRBJ2-5	TGCGCCAGCAGGGGGACTAGCGGGAGTGAGACCCAGTACTTC	CASRGTSGSETQYF
TRBV27	.	.	TRBJ1-2	TGTGCCAGCAGTTTATTGGGGGGCATCGGCTATGGCTACACCTTC	CASSLLGGIGYGYTF
TRBV20-1	.	.	TRBJ2-5	TGCAGTGCTAGAGACCGTATTTCTGGCCAAGAGACCCAGTACTTC	CSARDRISGQETQYF
TRBV19	few	TRBD1	TRBJ1-2	TGTGCCAGTAGTATAGATGGACAGGGTCACGGCTACACCTTC	CASSIDGQGHGYTF
TRBV7-9	few	.	TRBJ2-7	TGTGCCAGCAGCTTACTACAAGGGGGCTACGAGCAGTACTTC	CASSLLQGGYEQYF
TRBV29-1	many	.	TRBJ1-2	TGCAGCGTTGAAGCGAGAGGGTACGCACCGTATGGCTACACCTTC	CSVEARGYAPYGYTF
TRBV15	.	TRBD1	TRBJ1-5	TGTGCCACCAGCTCGACAGGGCTTACTAATCAGCCCCAGCATTTT	CATSSTGLTNQPQHF
TRBV2	.	TRBD1	TRBJ1-5	TGTGCCAGCAGATCTCAAGGGGGCCCTAGGCAGCCCCAGCATTTT	CASRSQGGPRQPQHF
TRBV20-1	once	TRBD1	TRBJ2-7	TGCAGTGCTTCGACAGGGGCGGGGCCTGCCTACGAGCAGTACTTC	CSASTGAGPAYEQYF
TRBV15	.	TRBD2	TRBJ2-5	TGTGCCACCAGCAGAGATCTGGTAGCGGGAGAGACCCAGTACTTC	CATSRDLVAGETQYF
TRBV7-9	many	.	TRBJ2-7	TGTGCCAGCAGCTCCGCGCGGCTTATCGACGAGCAGTACTTC	CASSSARLIDEQYF
TRBV12-3/TRBV12-4	.	.	TRBJ1-1	TGTGCCAGCAGAGCCCTAGGAGCGAACACTGAAGCTTTCTTT	CASRALGANTEAFF
TRBV6-5	many	TRBD1	TRBJ1-1	TGTGCCAGCAGTTCAAGACAGGGCAAAGGGACTGAAGCTTTCTTT	CASSSRQGKGTEAFF